This passage covers 4 T cell receptor beta chains from one sample sequenced in a study of blood T cells in healthy people across ages. A sample-barcoded 5' primer and a J-beta primer mix were used in a second PCR of about 6 to 12 cycles. MiXCR, run by TCRdb on the 5' RACE reads, gives a single entry per CDR3 protein. The data contain hundreds of thousands of distinct CDR3 sequences, around 30% of them singletons. Sequenced input: blood. These receptors came from a woman older than 75 in good health.

As to this clonotype: A much larger clone sits a single nucleotide away, making a read error possible. The chain links TRBV20-1 to TRBJ2-1, with TRBD2 identical over 7 bases. Per germline, CDR1 DFQATT and CDR2 SNEGSKA (reference sequence). This CDR3 region has 15 residues. V trimming: 6 bases; J trimming: 9 bases; junction bases outside the gene matches: 17. CDR3: CSAGREGNSRGEQFF. DNA of the CDR3: TGCAGTGCCGGAAGGGAGGGGAATTCCCGTGGTGAGCAGTTCTTC.

This clonotype was detected only a few times. A much bigger clone sits one base away, suggesting this may be a read error. The chain carries TRBV5-1 and TRBJ2-7; TRBD1 matches at 9 bases. The CDR3 sequence is 14 residues long. J lost 5 bases, V lost 5 bases, and 8 bases had no gene match. Looked up from germline, CDR1 is SGHRS and CDR2 is YFSETQ. Here the CDR3 DNA reads TGCGCCAGCAGGCGACAGGGGGTATGCCACGAGCAGTACTTC. It yields the protein CASRRQGVCHEQYF.

This clonotype has at least ten counts. The rearrangement links TRBV6-1 to TRBJ2-5; D uncertain. Germline CDR1 and CDR2: MNHNS and SASEGT. The CDR3 covers 12 residues. V lost 2 bases, J lost 4 bases, and 5 bases lay in between. The CDR3: CASSEWGETQYF. The CDR3 DNA reads as TGTGCCAGCAGTGAATGGGGAGAGACCCAGTACTTC.

This clonotype was recorded at least ten times. The chain carries TRBV6-5 and TRBJ2-4, with D perhaps matching TRBD2 (6 bases). Trimming cost V 10 bases and J 4 bases, with 14 bases left between them. This CDR3 is 13 amino acids long. Germline V CDR1 and CDR2: MNHEY, SVGAGI. CDR3 coding DNA: TGTGCCACCCATGGGACTTTTAAAAACATTCAGTACTTC. Amino acids: CATHGTFKNIQYF.